The subject of this entry is one T cell receptor (beta chain). V dropped 3 bases and J dropped 4 bases, with 14 bases sitting between them. From germline, CDR1 is SGHRS and CDR2 YFSETQ. This CDR3 contains 14 residues. The entry originates in a study of blood T cell repertoires in COVID-19. Study as a whole: Collection of acute and convalescent COVID-19 samples took place in the United States, Italy and Spain. PBMCs, B-cell-depleted T cells, or T cells were the source of the cDNA or gDNA that made up the material.

Per the study methods: From reference gene primer amplification, estimates of nucleated cell counts were derived. Sequenced by immunoSEQ multiplex PCR; TCRdb stores in-frame clones only, minus some. V, J and clone size derive from that table, while D and trimming were established from the DNA sequence. This table holds about 45,000 clones, about 88% found once. The chain carries TRBV5-1 and TRBJ2-7; maybe TRBD1 (5 bases). The clonotype originates from a man between 65 and 85 years old with active COVID-19. Sequenced sample: peripheral blood. Here the CDR3 DNA reads TGCGCCAGCAGCTACACCACAGGAGAGTACGAGCAGTACTTC. Its protein product is CASSYTTGEYEQYF.